The 7 T cell receptor beta chains below were found in one sample sequenced in a study of shared clonotypes between healthy human individuals. Using immunoSEQ multiplex PCR, the repertoire was profiled, and TCRdb retains in-frame clones only, with some absent. The table shows about 680,000 clones, with roughly 70% occurring only once. Sequencing was carried out using memory CD4+ T cells sorted from blood. Subset in this sample: CD45RA-negative fraction. These receptors originate from a woman in her 30s in good health.

The chain is built from TRBV30 and TRBJ2-7; D is possibly TRBD1 or TRBD2 (6 bases each). The ends were cut back, 2 bases at V and 10 bases at J, with 18 bases in the middle. The CDR3 runs 13 residues. From germline, CDR1 is GTSNPN and CDR2 SVGIG (reference sequence). The CDR3 sequence: CAWSTRGDTKQYF. DNA for the CDR3: TGTGCCTGGAGTACAAGGGGGGACACAAAACAGTACTTC.

Ten or more counts support this clone. V and J are TRBV7-9 and TRBJ1-3, with TRBD1 as a possible D gene (5 bases). Trimming shortened V by 4 bases and J by 1 base, and 14 bases separated the two germline ends. The CDR3 length is 16 residues. In germline, CDR1 is SEHNR, CDR2 FQNEAQ (reference sequence). The CDR3 protein is CASSSRGGSSGNTIYF. CDR3 nucleotides: TGTGCCAGCAGCTCCCGGGGCGGCTCTTCTGGAAACACCATATATTTT.

This clone has only a few counts. This chain links TRBV28 with TRBJ2-7, with 11 bases fitting TRBD2. Germline V gene sequence: CDR1 MDHEN, CDR2 SYDVKM. The CDR3 extends over 15 amino acids. The J segment lost 6 bases and the V segment lost 2 bases, leaving 6 bases of the junction unmatched. Here the CDR3 reads CASSLPPGLAAEQYF. The CDR3 DNA is TGTGCCAGCAGTTTACCTCCGGGACTAGCGGCCGAGCAGTACTTC.

The chain uses TRBV12-2 and TRBJ2-5; no check of the table's D call, TRBD2, against the DNA was made. TRBV12-2 constitutes a pseudogene. The CDR3 loop spans 17 amino acids. The CDR3 region is CASRFASSGRVQETQYF. CDR3 nucleotides: TGTGCAAGTCGCTTTGCCTCTAGCGGGAGGGTCCAAGAGACCCAGTACTTC.

The chain carries TRBV5-1 and TRBJ1-4, with D possibly TRBD1 on 6 matching bases. V gave up 4 bases and J gave up 7 bases, with 14 bases separating them. Germline CDR1 and CDR2: SGHRS and YFSETQ. This CDR3 spans 14 amino acids. The CDR3 bases are TGCGCCAGCAGCCCGGTGGGGGCAGGTGAAAAACTGTTTTTT. Protein product: CASSPVGAGEKLFF.

The chain couples TRBV4-1 to TRBJ2-2; 12 bases map to TRBD2. J gave up 6 bases and V 1 base, and 6 bases lay outside the gene matches. Per the germline V gene, CDR1 is MGHRA and CDR2 is YSYEKL. The CDR3 spans 17 residues. CDR3 coding DNA: TGCGCCAGCAGCCAAGGAATGGCTAGCGGGAGGGCCGGGGAGCTGTTTTTT. As protein: CASSQGMASGRAGELFF.

This chain joins TRBV19 and TRBJ1-4; D unclear. V was pared by 5 bases and J by 4 bases, with 14 bases between. The CDR3 runs 15 residues. The germline CDR1 and CDR2 sequences are LNHDA and SQIVND (reference sequence). The CDR3 loop is CASSQLDRSNEKLFF. CDR3 nucleotide sequence: TGTGCCAGTAGTCAACTCGACCGGAGTAATGAAAAACTGTTTTTT.